This TCR beta chain derives from a study of CD8+CD57+ T cells in acquired aplastic anemia. The template for TCR beta VDJ and CDR3 sequence profiling was genomic DNA. TCRdb reprocessed the reads via MiXCR and lists one record per CDR3 protein. The data show around 290,000 distinct CDR3 sequences, about 50% seen once. Patients sequenced had flow cytometry evidence of CD8+CD57+ cell expansion. CDR3 length: 13 residues. Germline V gene sequence: CDR1 LNHDA, CDR2 SQIVND (reference sequence). V lost 3 bases to trimming and J lost 7 bases, with 13 bases between them. This clonotype originated in a human donor with aplastic anemia. The chain employs TRBV19 and TRBJ2-7, with D perhaps matching TRBD1 (5 bases). The sample consisted of sorted CD4+, CD8+, or CD8+CD57+ T cells (not recorded which) from PBMCs. As DNA, the CDR3 is TGTGCCAGTAGTATTGGACAATCGAGAGAGCAGTACTTC. Protein sequence: CASSIGQSREQYF.